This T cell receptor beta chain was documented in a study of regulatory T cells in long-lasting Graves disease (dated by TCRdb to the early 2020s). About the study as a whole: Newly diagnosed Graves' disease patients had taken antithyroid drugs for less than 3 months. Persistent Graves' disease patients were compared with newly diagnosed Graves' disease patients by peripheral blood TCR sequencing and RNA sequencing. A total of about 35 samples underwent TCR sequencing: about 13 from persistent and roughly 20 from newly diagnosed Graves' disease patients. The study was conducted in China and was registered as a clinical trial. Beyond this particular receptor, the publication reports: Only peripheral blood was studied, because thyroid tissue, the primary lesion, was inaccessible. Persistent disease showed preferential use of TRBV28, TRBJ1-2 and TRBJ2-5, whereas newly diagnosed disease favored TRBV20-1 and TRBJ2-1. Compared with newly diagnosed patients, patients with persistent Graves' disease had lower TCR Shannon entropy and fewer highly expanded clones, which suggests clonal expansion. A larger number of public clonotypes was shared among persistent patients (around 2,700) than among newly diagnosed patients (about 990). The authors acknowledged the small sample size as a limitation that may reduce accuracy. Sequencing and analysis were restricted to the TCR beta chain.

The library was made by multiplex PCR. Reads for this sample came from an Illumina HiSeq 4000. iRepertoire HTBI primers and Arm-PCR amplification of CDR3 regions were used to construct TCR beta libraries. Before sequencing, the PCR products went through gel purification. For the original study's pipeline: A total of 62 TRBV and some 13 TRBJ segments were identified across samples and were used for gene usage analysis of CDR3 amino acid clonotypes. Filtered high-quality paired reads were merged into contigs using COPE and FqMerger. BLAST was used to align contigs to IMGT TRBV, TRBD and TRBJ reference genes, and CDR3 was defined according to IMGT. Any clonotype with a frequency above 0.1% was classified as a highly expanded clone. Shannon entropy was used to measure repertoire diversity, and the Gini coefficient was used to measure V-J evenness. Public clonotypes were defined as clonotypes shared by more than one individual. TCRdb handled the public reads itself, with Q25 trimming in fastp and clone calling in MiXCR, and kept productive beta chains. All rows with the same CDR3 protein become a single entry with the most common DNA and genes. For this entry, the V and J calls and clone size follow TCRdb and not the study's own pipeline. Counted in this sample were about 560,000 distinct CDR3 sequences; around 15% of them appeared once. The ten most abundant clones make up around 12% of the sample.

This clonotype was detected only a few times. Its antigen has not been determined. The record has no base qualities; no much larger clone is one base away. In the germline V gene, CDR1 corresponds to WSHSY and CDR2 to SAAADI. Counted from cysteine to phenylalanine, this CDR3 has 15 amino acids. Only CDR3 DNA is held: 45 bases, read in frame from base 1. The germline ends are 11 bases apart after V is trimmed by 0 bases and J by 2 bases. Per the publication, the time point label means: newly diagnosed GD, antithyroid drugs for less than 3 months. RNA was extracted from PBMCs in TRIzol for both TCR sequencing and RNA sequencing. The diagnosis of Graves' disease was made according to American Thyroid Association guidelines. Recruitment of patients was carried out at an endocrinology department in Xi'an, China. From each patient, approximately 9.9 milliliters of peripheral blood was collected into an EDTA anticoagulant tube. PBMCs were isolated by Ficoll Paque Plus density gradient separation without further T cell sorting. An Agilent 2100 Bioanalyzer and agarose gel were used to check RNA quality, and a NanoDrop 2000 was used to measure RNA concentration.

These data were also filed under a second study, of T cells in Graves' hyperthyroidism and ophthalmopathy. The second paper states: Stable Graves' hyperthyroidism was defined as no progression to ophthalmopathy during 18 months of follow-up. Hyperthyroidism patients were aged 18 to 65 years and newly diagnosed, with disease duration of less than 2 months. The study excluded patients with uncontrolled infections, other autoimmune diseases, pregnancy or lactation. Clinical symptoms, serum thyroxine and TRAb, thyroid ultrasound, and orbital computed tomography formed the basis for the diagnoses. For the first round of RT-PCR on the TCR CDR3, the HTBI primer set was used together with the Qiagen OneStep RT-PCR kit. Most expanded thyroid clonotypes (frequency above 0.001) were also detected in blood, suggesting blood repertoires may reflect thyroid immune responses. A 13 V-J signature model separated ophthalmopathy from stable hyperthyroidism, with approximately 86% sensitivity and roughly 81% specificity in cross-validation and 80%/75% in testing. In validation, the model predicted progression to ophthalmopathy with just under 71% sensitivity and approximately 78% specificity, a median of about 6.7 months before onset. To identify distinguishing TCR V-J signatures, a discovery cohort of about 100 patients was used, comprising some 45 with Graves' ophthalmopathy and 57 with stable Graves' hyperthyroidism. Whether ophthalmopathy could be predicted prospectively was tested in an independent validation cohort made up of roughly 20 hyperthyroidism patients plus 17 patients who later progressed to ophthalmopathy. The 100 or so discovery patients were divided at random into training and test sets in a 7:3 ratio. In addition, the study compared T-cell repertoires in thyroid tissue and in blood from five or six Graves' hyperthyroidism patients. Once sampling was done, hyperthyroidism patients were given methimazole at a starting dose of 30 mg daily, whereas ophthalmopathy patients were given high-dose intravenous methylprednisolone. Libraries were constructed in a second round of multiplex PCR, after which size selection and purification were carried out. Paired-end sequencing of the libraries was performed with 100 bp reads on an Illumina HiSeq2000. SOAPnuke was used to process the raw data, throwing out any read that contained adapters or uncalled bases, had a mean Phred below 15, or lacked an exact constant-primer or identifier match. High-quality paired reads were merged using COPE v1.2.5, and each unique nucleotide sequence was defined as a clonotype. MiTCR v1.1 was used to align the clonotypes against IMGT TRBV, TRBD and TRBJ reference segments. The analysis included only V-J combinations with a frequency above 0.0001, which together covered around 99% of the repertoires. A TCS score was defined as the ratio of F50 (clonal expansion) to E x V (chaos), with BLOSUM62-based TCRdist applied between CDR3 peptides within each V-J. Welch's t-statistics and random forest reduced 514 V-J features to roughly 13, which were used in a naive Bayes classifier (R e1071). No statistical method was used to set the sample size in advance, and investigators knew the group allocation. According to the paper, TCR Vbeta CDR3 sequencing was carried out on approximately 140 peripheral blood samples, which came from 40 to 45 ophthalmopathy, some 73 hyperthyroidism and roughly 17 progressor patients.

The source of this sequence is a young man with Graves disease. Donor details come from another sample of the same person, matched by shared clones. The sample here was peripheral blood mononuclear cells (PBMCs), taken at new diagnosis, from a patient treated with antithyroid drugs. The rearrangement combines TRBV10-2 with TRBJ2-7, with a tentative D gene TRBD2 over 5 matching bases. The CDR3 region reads CASSESAGTTYEQYF. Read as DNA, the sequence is TGCGCCAGCAGTGAGTCGGCGGGTACTACCTACGAGCAGTACTTC.